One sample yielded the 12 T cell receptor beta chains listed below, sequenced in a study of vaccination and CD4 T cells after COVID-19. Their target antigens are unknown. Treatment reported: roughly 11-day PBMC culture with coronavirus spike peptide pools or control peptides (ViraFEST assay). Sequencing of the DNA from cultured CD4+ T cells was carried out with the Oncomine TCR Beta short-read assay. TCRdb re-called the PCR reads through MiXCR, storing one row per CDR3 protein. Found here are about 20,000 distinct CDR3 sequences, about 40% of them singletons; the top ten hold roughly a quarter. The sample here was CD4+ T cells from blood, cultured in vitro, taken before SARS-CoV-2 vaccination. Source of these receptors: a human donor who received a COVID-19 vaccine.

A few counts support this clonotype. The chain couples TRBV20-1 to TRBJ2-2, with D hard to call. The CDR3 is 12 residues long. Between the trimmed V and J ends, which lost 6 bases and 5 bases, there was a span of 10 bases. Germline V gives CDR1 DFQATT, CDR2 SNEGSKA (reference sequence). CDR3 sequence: CSAAPGTGELFF. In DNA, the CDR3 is TGCAGTGCCGCACCAGGTACCGGGGAGCTGTTTTTT.

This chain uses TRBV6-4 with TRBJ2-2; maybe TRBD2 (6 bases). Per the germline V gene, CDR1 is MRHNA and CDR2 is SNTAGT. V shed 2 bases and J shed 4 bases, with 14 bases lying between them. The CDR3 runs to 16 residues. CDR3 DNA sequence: TGTGCCAGCAGTGACACATACCGGGACTCCACCGGGGAGCTGTTTTTT. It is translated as CASSDTYRDSTGELFF.

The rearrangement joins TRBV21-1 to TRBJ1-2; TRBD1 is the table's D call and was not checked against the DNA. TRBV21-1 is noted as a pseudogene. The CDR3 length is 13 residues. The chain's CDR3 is CASSSRQGRGYTF. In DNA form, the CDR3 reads TGTGCCAGCAGCTCACGACAGGGGCGCGGCTACACCTTC.

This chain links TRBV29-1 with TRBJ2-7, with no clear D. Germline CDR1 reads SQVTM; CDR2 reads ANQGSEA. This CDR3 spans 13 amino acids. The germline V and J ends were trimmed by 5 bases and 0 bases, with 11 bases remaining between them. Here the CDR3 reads CSVSGLRSYEQYF. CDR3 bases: TGCAGCGTTTCCGGATTGCGCTCCTACGAGCAGTACTTC.

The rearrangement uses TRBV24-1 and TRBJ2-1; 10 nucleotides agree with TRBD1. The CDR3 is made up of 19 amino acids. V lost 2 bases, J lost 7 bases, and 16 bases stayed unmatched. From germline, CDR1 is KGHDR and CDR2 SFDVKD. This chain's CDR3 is CATSDSLPGQGFLRNEQFF. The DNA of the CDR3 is TGTGCCACCAGTGATTCACTGCCGGGACAGGGGTTTCTTAGGAATGAGCAGTTCTTC.

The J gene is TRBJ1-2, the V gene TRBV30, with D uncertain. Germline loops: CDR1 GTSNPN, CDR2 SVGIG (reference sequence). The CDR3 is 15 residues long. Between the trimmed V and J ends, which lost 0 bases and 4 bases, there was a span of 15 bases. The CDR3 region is CAWSVSRSAGYGYTF. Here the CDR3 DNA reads TGTGCCTGGAGTGTCTCCAGGTCAGCTGGCTATGGCTACACCTTC.

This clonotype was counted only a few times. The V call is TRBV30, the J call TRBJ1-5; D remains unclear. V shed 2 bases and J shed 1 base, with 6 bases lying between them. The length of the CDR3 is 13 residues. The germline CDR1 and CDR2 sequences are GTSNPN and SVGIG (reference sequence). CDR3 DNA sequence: TGTGCCTGGAGTCCTGAGAGCAATCAGCCCCAGCATTTT. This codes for CAWSPESNQPQHF.

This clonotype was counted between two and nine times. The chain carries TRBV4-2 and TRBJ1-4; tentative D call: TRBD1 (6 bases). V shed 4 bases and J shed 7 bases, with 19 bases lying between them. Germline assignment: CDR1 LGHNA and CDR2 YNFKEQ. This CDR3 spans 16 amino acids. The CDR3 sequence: CASSRTSQGWREKLFF. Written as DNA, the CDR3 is TGTGCCAGCAGCCGCACCTCCCAGGGGTGGCGTGAAAAACTGTTTTTT.

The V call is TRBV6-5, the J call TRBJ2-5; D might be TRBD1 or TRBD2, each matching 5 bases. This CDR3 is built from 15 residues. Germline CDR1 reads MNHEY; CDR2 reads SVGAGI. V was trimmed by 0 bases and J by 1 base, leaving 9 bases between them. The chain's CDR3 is CASSYSGTLQETQYF. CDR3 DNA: TGTGCCAGCAGTTACTCCGGGACCCTCCAAGAGACCCAGTACTTC.

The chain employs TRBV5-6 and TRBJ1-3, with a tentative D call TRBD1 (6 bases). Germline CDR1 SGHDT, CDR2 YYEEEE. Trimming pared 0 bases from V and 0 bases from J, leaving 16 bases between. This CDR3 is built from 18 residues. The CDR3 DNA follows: TGTGCCAGCAGCTTGGACCGAGGGGGGGTGAGCTCTGGAAACACCATATATTTT. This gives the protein CASSLDRGGVSSGNTIYF.

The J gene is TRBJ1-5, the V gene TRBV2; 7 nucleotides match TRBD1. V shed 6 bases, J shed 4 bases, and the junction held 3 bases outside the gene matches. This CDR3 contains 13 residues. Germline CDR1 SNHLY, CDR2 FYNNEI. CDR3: CASSDRENQPQHF. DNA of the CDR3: TGTGCCAGCAGCGACAGGGAAAATCAGCCCCAGCATTTT.

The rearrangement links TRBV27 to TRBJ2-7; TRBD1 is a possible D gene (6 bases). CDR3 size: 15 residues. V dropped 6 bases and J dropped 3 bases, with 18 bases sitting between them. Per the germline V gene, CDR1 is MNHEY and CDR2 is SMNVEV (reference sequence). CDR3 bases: TGTGCCAGCAGCTACAGGGACCCATTTTACTACGAGCAGTACTTC. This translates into CASSYRDPFYYEQYF.